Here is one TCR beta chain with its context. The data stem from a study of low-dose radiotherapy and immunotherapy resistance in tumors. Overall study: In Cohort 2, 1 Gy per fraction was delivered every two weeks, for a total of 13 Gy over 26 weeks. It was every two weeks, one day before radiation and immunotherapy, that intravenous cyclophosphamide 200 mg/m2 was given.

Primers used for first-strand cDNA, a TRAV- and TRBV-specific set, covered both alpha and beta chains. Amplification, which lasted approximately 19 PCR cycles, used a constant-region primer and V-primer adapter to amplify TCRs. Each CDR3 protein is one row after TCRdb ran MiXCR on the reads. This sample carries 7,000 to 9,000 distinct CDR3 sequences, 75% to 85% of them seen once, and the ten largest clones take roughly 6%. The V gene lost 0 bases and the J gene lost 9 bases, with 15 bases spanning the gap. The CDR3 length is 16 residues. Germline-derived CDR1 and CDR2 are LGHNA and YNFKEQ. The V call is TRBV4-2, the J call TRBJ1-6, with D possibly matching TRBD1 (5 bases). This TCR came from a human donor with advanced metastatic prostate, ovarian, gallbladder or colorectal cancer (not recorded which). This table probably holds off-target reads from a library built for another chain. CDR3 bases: TGTGCCAGCAGCCAAGATAGCAGGGCTTCGGGTTCACCCCTCCACTTT. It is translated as CASSQDSRASGSPLHF.